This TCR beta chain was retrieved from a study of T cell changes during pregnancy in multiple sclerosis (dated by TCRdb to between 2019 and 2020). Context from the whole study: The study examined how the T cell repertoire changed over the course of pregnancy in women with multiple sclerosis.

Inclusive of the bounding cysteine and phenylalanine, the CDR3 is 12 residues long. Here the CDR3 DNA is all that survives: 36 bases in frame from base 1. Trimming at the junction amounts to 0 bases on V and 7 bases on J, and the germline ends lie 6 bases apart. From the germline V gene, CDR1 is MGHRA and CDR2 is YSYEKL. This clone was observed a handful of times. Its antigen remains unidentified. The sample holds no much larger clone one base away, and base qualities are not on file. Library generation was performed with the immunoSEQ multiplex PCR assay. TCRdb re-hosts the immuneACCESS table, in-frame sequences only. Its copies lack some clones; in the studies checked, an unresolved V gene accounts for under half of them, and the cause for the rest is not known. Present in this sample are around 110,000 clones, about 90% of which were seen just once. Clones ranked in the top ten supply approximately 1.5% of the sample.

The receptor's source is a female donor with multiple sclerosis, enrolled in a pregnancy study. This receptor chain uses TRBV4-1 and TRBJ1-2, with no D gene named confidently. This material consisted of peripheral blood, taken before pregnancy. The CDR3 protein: CASSQEAGGYTF. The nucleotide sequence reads TGCGCCAGCAGCCAAGAAGCAGGTGGCTACACCTTC.